The 11 T cell receptor beta chains listed next were all sequenced from one sample in a study of T cell changes during pregnancy in multiple sclerosis. Some clones are missing from TCRdb's copy, which holds only in-frame ones; the method was immunoSEQ multiplex PCR. Of about 68,000 clones in the sample, around 90% were seen once. Sample: peripheral blood, taken in the second trimester of pregnancy. The receptor source for this set is a female donor in good health, enrolled as a control in a pregnancy study.

This clone was detected only once. V is TRBV5-1 and J is TRBJ2-3; 14 bases match TRBD2. This CDR3 has 18 amino acids. V was clipped by 2 bases and J by 4 bases; unmatched bases: 9. Germline-derived CDR1 and CDR2 are SGHRS and YFSETQ. In DNA, the CDR3 is TGCGCCAGCAGCTTCGGGACTAGCGGGAGTAGAATTGCAGATACGCAGTATTTT. Its protein is CASSFGTSGSRIADTQYF.

The chain carries TRBV9 and TRBJ2-3, with 7 bases matching TRBD2. This CDR3 is built from 15 residues. With V trimmed by 0 bases and J by 4 bases, 5 bases remained unmatched. Germline loops: CDR1 SGDLS, CDR2 YYNGEE. CDR3 loop: CASSVDTSVPDTQYF. The CDR3 coding sequence is TGTGCCAGCAGCGTAGATACTAGCGTTCCAGATACGCAGTATTTT.

This clone came up once. The rearrangement links TRBV2 to TRBJ2-7; the match to TRBD1 covers 10 bases. There are 14 residues in the CDR3. After removal of 10 bases from V and 3 bases from J, the junction contained 9 bases not matched to a gene. The germline gives CDR1 SNHLY, CDR2 FYNNEI. The CDR3 region has the DNA TGTGCCACCGAACCGACAGGGGGCAACTACGAGCAGTACTTC. Its protein product is CATEPTGGNYEQYF.

This chain joins TRBV30 and TRBJ2-7; 7 nucleotides match TRBD2. The CDR3 is 13 residues long. The V gene end was trimmed by 2 bases and the J gene end by 7 bases; junction bases not matched to a gene: 8. Per the germline V gene, CDR1 is GTSNPN and CDR2 is SVGIG (reference sequence). CDR3 amino acids: CAWSPFREAEQYF. The CDR3 DNA follows: TGTGCCTGGAGTCCTTTCCGGGAGGCTGAGCAGTACTTC.

This sequence joins TRBV19 and TRBJ2-7, with D tentatively TRBD1 (6 bases). The germline gives CDR1 LNHDA, CDR2 SQIVND (reference sequence). This CDR3 contains 14 residues. Deletions cut 6 bases from V and 2 bases from J, with 14 bases between. CDR3 region: CASSTLGTTYEQYF. Here the CDR3 DNA reads TGTGCCAGTAGCACCCTGGGGACAACCTACGAGCAGTACTTC.

The rearrangement links TRBV7-2 to TRBJ1-3; the D gene is possibly TRBD1 (6 bases). The germline V gene encodes CDR1 SGHTA and CDR2 FQGNSA. This CDR3 contains 17 residues. Trimming took 7 bases from V and 0 from J, leaving 19 bases between them. The chain's CDR3 is CASTKRGQGNSGNTIYF. CDR3 sequence (DNA): TGTGCCAGCACCAAAAGGGGTCAGGGGAACTCTGGAAACACCATATATTTT.

The table lists this clone with a few counts. The gene calls are TRBV27 and TRBJ1-2; D not resolved. The CDR3 runs to 12 residues. V lost 5 bases and J lost 8, with 12 bases in between. Germline CDR1 is MNHEY and CDR2 is SMNVEV (reference sequence). In DNA, the CDR3 is TGTGCCAGCAGTCCCCGTGGGCACGGCTACACCTTC. It translates to CASSPRGHGYTF.

The chain employs TRBV5-1 and TRBJ2-2; 7 nucleotides line up with TRBD1. Looked up from germline, CDR1 is SGHRS and CDR2 is YFSETQ. CDR3 length: 17 residues. V dropped 0 bases and J dropped 7; count of bases not matched to a gene: 12. The CDR3 loop is CASSLAPDRARGGELFF. The CDR3 nucleotides read TGCGCCAGCAGCTTGGCCCCTGACAGGGCTCGAGGCGGGGAGCTGTTTTTT.

The chain uses TRBV5-4 and TRBJ2-1; no reliable D call. Trimming pared 4 bases from V and 4 bases from J, leaving 12 bases between. This CDR3 has 14 amino acids. Germline loops: CDR1 SGHNT, CDR2 YYREEE (reference sequence). CDR3 coding DNA: TGTGCCAGCAGCGTTAAGCAGGTGTACAATGAGCAGTTCTTC. Translating it yields CASSVKQVYNEQFF.

This chain uses TRBV7-2 with TRBJ1-5; D is ambiguous. The length of the CDR3 is 14 residues. Germline CDR1 is SGHTA and CDR2 is FQGNSA. Between the trimmed V and J ends, which lost 1 base and 4 bases, there was a span of 8 bases. The chain's CDR3 is CASSLVRLNQPQHF. The CDR3 DNA sequence: TGTGCCAGCAGCTTAGTGCGGCTAAATCAGCCCCAGCATTTT.

The V and J genes are TRBV28 and TRBJ1-1; 7 nucleotides line up with TRBD1. The V and J ends lost 4 bases and 7 bases, in that order; junction bases with no gene match: 15. The CDR3 sequence is 16 residues long. The germline CDR1 and CDR2 sequences are MDHEN and SYDVKM. The CDR3 DNA reads as TGTGCCAGCAGTTCGAGCTACGGGACAGATGAAGGTGAAGCTTTCTTT. The encoded protein is CASSSSYGTDEGEAFF.